The 31 T cell receptor beta chains below all came from one sample that was sequenced in a study of blood T cell repertoires in COVID-19. Some clones are missing from TCRdb's copy, which holds only in-frame ones; the method was immunoSEQ multiplex PCR. The sample comprises some 110,000 clones, roughly 87% of which are singletons, and more than 6% rests with the top ten. The specimen was peripheral blood. The receptors derive from a human donor in a cohort sampled during active COVID-19.

The V and J genes are TRBV29-1 and TRBJ1-2; 11 nucleotides line up with TRBD1. The CDR3 contains 14 residues. J lost 7 bases, V lost 0 bases, and 4 bases had no gene match. The germline CDR1 and CDR2 sequences are SQVTM and ANQGSEA. This chain's CDR3 is CSVEEGQGDGGYTF. DNA of the CDR3: TGCAGCGTTGAAGAGGGACAGGGGGACGGTGGCTACACCTTC.

J is TRBJ1-1 and V is TRBV5-4; D might be TRBD1 (6 bases). The CDR3 is 15 amino acids. Per the germline V gene, CDR1 is SGHNT and CDR2 is YYREEE (reference sequence). The germline V and J ends were trimmed by 4 bases and 1 base, with 14 bases remaining between them. The CDR3 loop reads CASSQGQGPNTEAFF. CDR3 coding DNA: TGTGCCAGCAGCCAGGGCCAGGGGCCGAACACTGAAGCTTTCTTT.

The chain employs TRBV7-3 and TRBJ1-1; D call uncertain. CDR3 length equals 13 residues. Germline V gene lookup returns CDR1 SGHTA and CDR2 FQGTGA. The germline V and J ends were trimmed by 3 bases and 3 bases, with 8 bases remaining between them. The CDR3 protein is CASSLTPDTEAFF. CDR3 in DNA: TGTGCCAGCAGCTTGACACCGGACACTGAAGCTTTCTTT.

The rearrangement joins TRBV2 to TRBJ2-5; the D gene is possibly TRBD2 (6 bases). This CDR3 comprises 14 residues. V was trimmed by 4 bases and J by 3 bases, leaving 12 bases between them. Per germline, CDR1 SNHLY and CDR2 FYNNEI. The CDR3 coding sequence is TGTGCCAGCAGTGGACTAGTACGGGAAGAGACCCAGTACTTC. Translation: CASSGLVREETQYF.

The V call is TRBV10-3, the J call TRBJ1-5; D may be TRBD1 (6 bases). Germline V gene lookup returns CDR1 ENHRY and CDR2 SYGVKD. Deletions cut 6 bases from V and 7 bases from J, with 13 bases between. The CDR3 totals 13 residues. In nucleotides, the CDR3 is TGTGCCATCAGCCCACAGGGCAGCCAGCCCCAGCATTTT. As protein: CAISPQGSQPQHF.

This chain links TRBV7-9 with TRBJ2-6; 9 bases match TRBD1. The trim removed 5 bases at V and 2 bases at J, leaving 4 bases unmatched. The germline CDR1 and CDR2 sequences are SEHNR and FQNEAQ (reference sequence). The CDR3 is made up of 16 amino acids. This chain's CDR3 is CASSLGTGTGANVLTF. CDR3 in DNA: TGTGCCAGCAGCCTCGGGACAGGGACTGGGGCCAACGTCCTGACTTTC.

J is TRBJ2-3 and V is TRBV24-1; 11 bases fit TRBD2. Germline V gives CDR1 KGHDR, CDR2 SFDVKD. The CDR3 spans 17 residues. V shed 7 bases and J 0 bases; nucleotides not matched to a gene: 8. The chain's CDR3 is CATRGTSGGISTDTQYF. DNA of the CDR3: TGTGCCACCAGAGGGACTAGCGGAGGGATTAGCACAGATACGCAGTATTTT.

The V and J genes are TRBV11-3 and TRBJ2-1; D is perhaps TRBD2 (5 bases). Germline V lookup: CDR1 SGHNT, CDR2 YENEEA. The CDR3 runs 11 residues. Trimming took off 6 bases at V and 9 bases at J, with 9 bases between the two ends. The CDR3 DNA follows: TGTGCCAGCAGTTCTAGCTTTGAGCAGTTCTTC. As protein: CASSSSFEQFF.

This chain joins TRBV29-1 and TRBJ1-2, with D uncertain. The germline CDR1 and CDR2 sequences are SQVTM and ANQGSEA. The V gene lost 4 bases and the J gene lost 2 bases, with 5 bases spanning the gap. This CDR3 has 11 amino acids. The CDR3 reads CSVGVNYGYTF. The DNA for the CDR3 is TGCAGCGTTGGAGTGAACTATGGCTACACCTTC.

This chain connects TRBV28 to TRBJ2-1; the match to TRBD1 covers 9 bases. The CDR3 length is 15 residues. CDR1 is MDHEN and CDR2 is SYDVKM in the germline V gene. V trimming: 2 bases; J trimming: 5 bases; junction bases outside the gene matches: 4. CDR3 residues: CASSLGGTGNNEQFF. The DNA of the CDR3 is TGTGCCAGCAGTTTAGGGGGGACAGGGAACAATGAGCAGTTCTTC.

This chain uses TRBV6-5 with TRBJ2-2; a weak D match, TRBD2 (6 bases). There are 13 residues in the CDR3. Trimming took off 9 bases at V and 2 bases at J, with 10 bases between the two ends. Germline V gene sequence: CDR1 MNHEY, CDR2 SVGAGI. CDR3 region: CASFSGNTGELFF. The CDR3 nucleotides read TGTGCCAGTTTTAGCGGAAACACCGGGGAGCTGTTTTTT.

The gene calls are TRBV24-1 and TRBJ2-2; 9 nucleotides match TRBD2. Looked up from germline, CDR1 is KGHDR and CDR2 is SFDVKD. With 7 bases clipped from V and 6 bases from J, the junction kept 5 bases outside the gene matches. CDR3 length: 14 residues. CDR3 nucleotide sequence: TGTGCCACCAGCCTTAGCGGGAGACCCGGGGAGCTGTTTTTT. This codes for CATSLSGRPGELFF.

J is TRBJ2-2 and V is TRBV30; 7 nucleotides align to TRBD2. The germline V gene has CDR1 GTSNPN and CDR2 SVGIG (reference sequence). With 2 bases clipped from V and 2 bases from J, the junction kept 5 bases outside the gene matches. The CDR3 is made up of 15 amino acids. CDR3 loop: CAWSNLGLNTGELFF. CDR3 nucleotides: TGTGCCTGGAGTAATTTGGGACTAAACACCGGGGAGCTGTTTTTT.

The CDR3 reads CASSLGVNQPQHF. The DNA of the CDR3 is TGCGCCAGCAGCTTGGGAGTTAATCAGCCCCAGCATTTT. The V call is TRBV5-1, the J call TRBJ1-5; D unclear. The CDR3 is 13 amino acids. The V gene's germline CDR1 is SGHRS and CDR2 YFSETQ. V gave up 0 bases and J gave up 4 bases, with 5 bases separating them. The variable domain in full, completed from reference TRBV5-1 and TRBJ1-5, reads KAGVTQTPRYLIKTRGQQVTLSCSPISGHRSVSWYQQTPGQGLQFLFEYFSETQRNKGNFPGRFSGRQFSNSRSEMNVSTLELGDSALYLCASSLGVNQPQHFGDGTRLSIL.

The chain joins TRBV4-2 to TRBJ1-5; possible D gene TRBD1, 6 bases. The CDR3 loop spans 15 amino acids. Germline values: CDR1 LGHNA, CDR2 YNFKEQ. V was pared by 3 bases and J by 3 bases, with 12 bases between. The CDR3 sequence is CASSHDRDNNQPQHF. CDR3 coding DNA: TGTGCCAGCAGCCATGACCGGGACAACAATCAGCCCCAGCATTTT.

The chain uses TRBV19 and TRBJ2-1; 11 nucleotides line up with TRBD2. The trim removed 5 bases at V and 6 bases at J, leaving 12 bases unmatched. Germline CDR1 and CDR2: LNHDA and SQIVND (reference sequence). This CDR3 is built from 17 residues. CDR3 loop: CASSFPAGLAAFNEQFF. CDR3 in DNA: TGTGCCAGTAGTTTCCCGGCGGGACTAGCGGCTTTCAATGAGCAGTTCTTC.

The chain recombines TRBV7-2 with TRBJ1-6; D might be TRBD1 (6 bases). The V gene's germline CDR1 is SGHTA and CDR2 FQGNSA. The CDR3 is 16 amino acids. Deletions cut 0 bases from V and 9 bases from J, with 15 bases between. The CDR3 is CASSLARGGGSSPLHF. CDR3 nucleotides: TGTGCCAGCAGCTTAGCCCGAGGGGGGGGGAGTTCACCCCTCCACTTT.

The chain couples TRBV3-1 (or the pseudogene TRBV3-2) to TRBJ1-1; unclear D gene. Germline V gene sequence: CDR1 LGHDT, CDR2 YNNKEL (reference sequence). This CDR3 spans 14 amino acids. V was clipped by 5 bases and J by 0 bases, with 10 bases between them. In DNA, the CDR3 is TGTGCCAGCAGCTTACTTACTATGAACACTGAAGCTTTCTTT. Protein sequence: CASSLLTMNTEAFF.

The CDR3 spells CAWSLAQVQNREKETQYF. The DNA of the CDR3 is TGTGCCTGGAGTCTCGCTCAGGTCCAAAACAGAGAGAAAGAGACCCAGTACTTC. The chain has TRBV30 and TRBJ2-5; no clear D. In germline, CDR1 is GTSNPN, CDR2 SVGIG (reference sequence). The CDR3 loop spans 18 amino acids. The ends were cut back, 2 bases at V and 3 bases at J, with 25 bases in the middle.

The rearrangement joins TRBV6-4 to TRBJ2-2; 8 bases agree with TRBD2. The V gene's germline CDR1 is MRHNA and CDR2 SNTAGT. This CDR3 contains 15 residues. J was trimmed by 4 bases and V by 4 bases; bases with no gene match: 5. CDR3 amino acids: CASSVRAGATGELFF. The DNA for the CDR3 is TGTGCCAGCAGTGTTCGAGCGGGAGCCACCGGGGAGCTGTTTTTT.

The J gene is TRBJ2-3, the V gene TRBV14; the D is unclear. Trimming took 1 base from V and 6 from J, leaving 11 bases between them. The CDR3 is 14 residues long. Germline V gene lookup returns CDR1 SGHDN and CDR2 FVKESK. The CDR3 region has the DNA TGTGCCAGCAGCCAAGTCGGCGGCTACGATACGCAGTATTTT. This codes for CASSQVGGYDTQYF.

The genes are TRBV5-1 and TRBJ1-2; 8 bases map to TRBD1. The CDR3 loop spans 17 amino acids. The germline CDR1 and CDR2 sequences are SGHRS and YFSETQ. Losses at the gene ends were 4 bases for V and 5 bases for J; bases not matched to a gene: 16. This CDR3 is CASSQLDIGQGEYGYTF. The DNA for the CDR3 is TGCGCCAGCAGCCAACTTGATATTGGACAGGGAGAGTATGGCTACACCTTC.

J is TRBJ2-7 and V is TRBV5-1; 10 nucleotides match TRBD2. The CDR3 is 15 residues long. The junction had 9 bases not matched to a gene; V was cut back by 4 bases and J by 5 bases. Germline V gives CDR1 SGHRS, CDR2 YFSETQ. The CDR3 is CASSRRSGGAHEQYF. DNA for the CDR3: TGCGCCAGCAGCCGGAGGAGCGGGGGGGCCCACGAGCAGTACTTC.

The chain couples TRBV28 to TRBJ2-7; 9 bases align to TRBD2. The V segment lost 8 bases and the J segment 3 bases; nucleotides outside the gene matches: 8. The length of the CDR3 is 14 residues. Per the germline V gene, CDR1 is MDHEN and CDR2 is SYDVKM. CDR3 in amino acids: CASRDLAGFYEQYF. The CDR3 DNA follows: TGTGCCAGCCGGGACCTAGCGGGGTTCTACGAGCAGTACTTC.

CDR3 DNA: TGTGCCAGCAGTGAGTCGCAGGGGAATGGCTACACCTTC. It codes for CASSESQGNGYTF. The V and J genes are TRBV2 and TRBJ1-2; a weak D match, TRBD1 (6 bases). Germline V gene sequence: CDR1 SNHLY, CDR2 FYNNEI. The CDR3 is 13 residues long. Trimming stripped 3 bases from V and 6 bases from J, with 11 bases between. Based on the CDR3 plus reference TRBV2 and TRBJ1-2, the full variable domain is EPEVTQTPSHQVTQMGQEVILRCVPISNHLYFYWYRQILGQKVEFLVSFYNNEISEKSEIFDDQFSVERPDGSNFTLKIRSTKLEDSAMYFCASSESQGNGYTFGSGTRLTVV.

The chain recombines TRBV19 with TRBJ2-5; TRBD1 matches 8 bases. Germline V gene sequence: CDR1 LNHDA, CDR2 SQIVND (reference sequence). The CDR3 runs 16 residues. V was clipped by 6 bases and J by 4 bases; unmatched bases: 13. The CDR3 DNA follows: TGTGCCAGTAGAGAAACACCGGGACAGGTCGGAGAGACCCAGTACTTC. Protein: CASRETPGQVGETQYF.

The rearrangement uses TRBV19 and TRBJ1-5; perhaps TRBD1 as D (6 bases). Trimming pared 10 bases from V and 2 bases from J, leaving 21 bases between. The CDR3 extends over 16 amino acids. From germline, CDR1 is LNHDA and CDR2 SQIVND (reference sequence). CDR3 in DNA: TGTGCCACCAAAAAATCCAGGGGTATAGGCAATCAGCCCCAGCATTTT. Amino acids: CATKKSRGIGNQPQHF.

The chain has TRBV5-1 and TRBJ2-7; 8 bases fit TRBD2. From germline, CDR1 is SGHRS and CDR2 YFSETQ. Trimming at V came to 1 base and at J to 2 bases, leaving 2 bases not matched to a gene. This CDR3 has 14 residues. CDR3 sequence: CASSLTSGPYEQYF. Written as DNA, the CDR3 is TGCGCCAGCAGCTTGACTAGCGGCCCCTACGAGCAGTACTTC. The variable domain in full, with the rest retrieved from reference TRBV5-1 and TRBJ2-7, is KAGVTQTPRYLIKTRGQQVTLSCSPISGHRSVSWYQQTPGQGLQFLFEYFSETQRNKGNFPGRFSGRQFSNSRSEMNVSTLELGDSALYLCASSLTSGPYEQYFGPGTRLTVT.

The chain combines TRBV18 with TRBJ2-1; TRBD1 agrees at 9 bases. Trimming at V came to 5 bases and at J to 7 bases, leaving 3 bases not matched to a gene. Germline CDR1 and CDR2: KGHSH and LQKENI. The CDR3 extends over 13 amino acids. The CDR3: CASSSGTGNEQFF. The CDR3 coding sequence is TGTGCCAGCTCATCCGGGACAGGGAATGAGCAGTTCTTC.

This clone was observed a few times. This chain connects TRBV2 to TRBJ2-7; 9 bases map to TRBD1. Unmatched junction bases numbered 3, after V lost 6 bases and J lost 0 bases. From germline, CDR1 is SNHLY and CDR2 FYNNEI. CDR3 size: 14 residues. CDR3 amino acids: CASRGDRDSYEQYF. The CDR3 coding sequence is TGTGCCAGCAGGGGGGACAGGGACTCCTACGAGCAGTACTTC.

This sequence joins TRBV19 and TRBJ2-3; no firm D call. CDR3 size: 15 residues. V was trimmed by 5 bases and J by 2 bases, leaving 14 bases between them. CDR1 and CDR2 (germline): LNHDA, SQIVND (reference sequence). As DNA, the CDR3 is TGTGCCAGTAGTTTGACTGGCGGCGACACAGATACGCAGTATTTT. It encodes CASSLTGGDTDTQYF.